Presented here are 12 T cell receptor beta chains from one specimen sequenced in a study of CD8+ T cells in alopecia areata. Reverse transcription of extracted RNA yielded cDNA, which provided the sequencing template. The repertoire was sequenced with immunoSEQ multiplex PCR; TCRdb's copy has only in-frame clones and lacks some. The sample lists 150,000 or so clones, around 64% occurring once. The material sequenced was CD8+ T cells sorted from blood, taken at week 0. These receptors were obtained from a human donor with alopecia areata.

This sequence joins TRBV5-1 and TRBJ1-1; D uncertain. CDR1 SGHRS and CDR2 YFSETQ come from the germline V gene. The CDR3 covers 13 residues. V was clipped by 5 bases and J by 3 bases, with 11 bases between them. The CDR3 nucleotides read TGCGCCAGCAGATCCCCTCGGGACACTGAAGCTTTCTTT. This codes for CASRSPRDTEAFF.

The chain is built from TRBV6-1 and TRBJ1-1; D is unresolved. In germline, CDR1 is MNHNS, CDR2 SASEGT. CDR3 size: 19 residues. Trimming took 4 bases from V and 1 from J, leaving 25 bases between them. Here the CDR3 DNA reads TGTGCCAGCAGTGTTATCAGGATAGTATCCCCAACCAGGAACACTGAAGCTTTCTTT. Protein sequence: CASSVIRIVSPTRNTEAFF.

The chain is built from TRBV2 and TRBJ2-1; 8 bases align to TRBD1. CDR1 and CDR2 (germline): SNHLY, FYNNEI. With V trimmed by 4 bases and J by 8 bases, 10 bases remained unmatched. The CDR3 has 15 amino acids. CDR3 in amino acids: CASSVPGGPRDEQFF. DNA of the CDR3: TGTGCCAGCAGTGTACCAGGGGGCCCTAGGGATGAGCAGTTCTTC.

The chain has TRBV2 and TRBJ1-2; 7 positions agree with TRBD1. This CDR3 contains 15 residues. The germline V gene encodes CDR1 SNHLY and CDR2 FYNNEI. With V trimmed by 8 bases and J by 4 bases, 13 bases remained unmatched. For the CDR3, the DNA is TGTGCCAGCGGGGGACAGATACAAACGTTCTATGGCTACACCTTC. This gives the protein CASGGQIQTFYGYTF.

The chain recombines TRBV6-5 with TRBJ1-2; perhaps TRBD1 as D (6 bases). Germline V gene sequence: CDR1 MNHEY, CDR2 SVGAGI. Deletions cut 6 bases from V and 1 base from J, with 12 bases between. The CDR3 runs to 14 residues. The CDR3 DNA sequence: TGTGCCAGCAGCCATGGACAGTTTAACTATGGCTACACCTTC. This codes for CASSHGQFNYGYTF.

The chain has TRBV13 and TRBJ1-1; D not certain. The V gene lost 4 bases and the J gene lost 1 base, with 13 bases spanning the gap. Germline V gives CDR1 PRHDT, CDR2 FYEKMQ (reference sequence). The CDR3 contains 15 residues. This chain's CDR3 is CASSSYDTKNTEAFF. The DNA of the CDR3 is TGTGCCAGCAGCTCCTACGACACTAAGAACACTGAAGCTTTCTTT. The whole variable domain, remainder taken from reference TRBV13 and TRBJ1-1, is AAGVIQSPRHLIKEKRETATLKCYPIPRHDTVYWYQQGPGQDPQFLISFYEKMQSDKGSIPDRFSAQQFSDYHSELNMSSLELGDSALYFCASSSYDTKNTEAFFGQGTRLTVV.

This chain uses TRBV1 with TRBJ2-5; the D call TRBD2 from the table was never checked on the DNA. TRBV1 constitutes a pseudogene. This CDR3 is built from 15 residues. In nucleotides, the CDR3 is TGCACCAGCAGCCACGCGGGGGCCCCGGGAGAGACCCAGTACTTC. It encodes CTSSHAGAPGETQYF.

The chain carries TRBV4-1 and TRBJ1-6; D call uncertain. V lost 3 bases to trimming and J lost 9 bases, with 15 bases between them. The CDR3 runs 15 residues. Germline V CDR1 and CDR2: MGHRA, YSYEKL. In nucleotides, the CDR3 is TGCGCCAGCAGCCAGGCAAGCTCCCTAATTTCACCCCTCCACTTT. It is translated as CASSQASSLISPLHF.

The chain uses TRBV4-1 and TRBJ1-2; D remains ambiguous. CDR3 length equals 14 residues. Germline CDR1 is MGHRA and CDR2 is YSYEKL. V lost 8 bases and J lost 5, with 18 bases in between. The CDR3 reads CASGPAARQYGYTF. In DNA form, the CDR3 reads TGCGCCAGCGGTCCTGCAGCCAGGCAGTATGGCTACACCTTC.

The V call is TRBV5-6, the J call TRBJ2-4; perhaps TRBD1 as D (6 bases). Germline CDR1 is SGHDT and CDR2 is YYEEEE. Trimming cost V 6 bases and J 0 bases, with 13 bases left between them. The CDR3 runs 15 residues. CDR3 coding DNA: TGTGCCAGCAATGACAGGAAAATAGCCAAAAACATTCAGTACTTC. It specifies CASNDRKIAKNIQYF.

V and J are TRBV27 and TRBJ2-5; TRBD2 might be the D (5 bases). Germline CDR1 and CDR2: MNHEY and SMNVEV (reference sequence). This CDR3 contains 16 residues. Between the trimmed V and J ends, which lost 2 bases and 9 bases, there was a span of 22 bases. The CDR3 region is CASSLTVGQLLEAQYF. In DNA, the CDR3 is TGTGCCAGCAGTTTAACCGTCGGGCAGCTACTAGAAGCCCAGTACTTC.

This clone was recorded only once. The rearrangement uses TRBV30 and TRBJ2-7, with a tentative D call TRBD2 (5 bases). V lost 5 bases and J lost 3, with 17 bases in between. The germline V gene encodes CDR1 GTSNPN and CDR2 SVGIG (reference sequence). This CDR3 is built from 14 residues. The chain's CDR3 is CAWHDPGGFYEQYF. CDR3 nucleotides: TGTGCCTGGCACGACCCTGGAGGATTCTACGAGCAGTACTTC.